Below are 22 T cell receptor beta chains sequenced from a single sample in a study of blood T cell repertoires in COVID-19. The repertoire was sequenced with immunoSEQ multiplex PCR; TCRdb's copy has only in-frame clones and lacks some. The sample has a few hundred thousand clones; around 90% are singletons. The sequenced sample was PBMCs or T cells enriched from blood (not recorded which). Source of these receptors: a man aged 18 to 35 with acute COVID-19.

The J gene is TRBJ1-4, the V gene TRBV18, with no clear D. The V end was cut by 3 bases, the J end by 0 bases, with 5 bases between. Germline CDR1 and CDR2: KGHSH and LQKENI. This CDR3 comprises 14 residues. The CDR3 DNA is TGTGCCAGCTCACCGGCAGCAACTAATGAAAAACTGTTTTTT. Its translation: CASSPAATNEKLFF.

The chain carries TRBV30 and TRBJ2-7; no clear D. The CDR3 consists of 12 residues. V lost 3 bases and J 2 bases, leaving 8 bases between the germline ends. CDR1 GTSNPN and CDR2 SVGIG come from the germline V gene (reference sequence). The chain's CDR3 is CAWSPTAYEQYF. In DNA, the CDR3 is TGTGCCTGGAGCCCCACGGCCTACGAGCAGTACTTC.

CDR3 in DNA: TGCGCCAGCAGAGAACAGGGTAATAGGCAGTTCTTC. It translates to CASREQGNRQFF. The chain recombines TRBV10-1 with TRBJ2-1, with D possibly matching TRBD1 (6 bases). The V and J ends lost 6 bases and 12 bases respectively, with 15 bases between them. Germline V gene data show CDR1 as WNHNN and CDR2 as SYGVQD (reference sequence). The CDR3 runs 12 residues.

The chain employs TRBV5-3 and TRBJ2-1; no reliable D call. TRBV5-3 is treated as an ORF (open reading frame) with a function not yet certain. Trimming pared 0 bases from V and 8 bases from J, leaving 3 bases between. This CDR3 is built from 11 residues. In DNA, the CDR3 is TGTGCCAGAAGCTTGGCTCATGAGCAGTTCTTC. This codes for CARSLAHEQFF.

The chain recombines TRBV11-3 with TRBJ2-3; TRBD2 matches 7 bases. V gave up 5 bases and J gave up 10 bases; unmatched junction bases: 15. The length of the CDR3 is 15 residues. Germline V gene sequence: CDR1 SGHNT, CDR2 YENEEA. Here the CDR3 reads CASSLGTTSGAAQYF. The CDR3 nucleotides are TGTGCCAGCAGCCTAGGGACTACCAGTGGGGCGGCGCAGTATTTT.

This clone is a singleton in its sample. CDR3 coding DNA: TGTGCCAGCAGTTACACATATGGCCCAGATACGCAGTATTTT. Amino acids: CASSYTYGPDTQYF. The V call is TRBV6-2 or TRBV6-3, the J call TRBJ2-3; D remains ambiguous. The length of the CDR3 is 14 residues. V lost 2 bases and J lost 4, with 10 bases in between. Germline V lookup: CDR1 MNHEY, CDR2 SVGEGT.

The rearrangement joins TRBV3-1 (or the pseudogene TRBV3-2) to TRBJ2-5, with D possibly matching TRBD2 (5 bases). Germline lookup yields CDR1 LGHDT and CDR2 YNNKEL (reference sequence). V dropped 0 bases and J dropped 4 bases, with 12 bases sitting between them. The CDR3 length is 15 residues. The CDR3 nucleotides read TGTGCCAGCAGCCAAGATCTTTCACGGGGAGAGACCCAGTACTTC. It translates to CASSQDLSRGETQYF.

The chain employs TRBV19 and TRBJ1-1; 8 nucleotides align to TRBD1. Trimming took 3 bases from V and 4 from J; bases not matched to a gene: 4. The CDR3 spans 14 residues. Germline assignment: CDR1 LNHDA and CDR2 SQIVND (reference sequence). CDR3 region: CASSIQGASTEAFF. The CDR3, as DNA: TGTGCCAGTAGTATTCAGGGGGCCTCCACTGAAGCTTTCTTT.

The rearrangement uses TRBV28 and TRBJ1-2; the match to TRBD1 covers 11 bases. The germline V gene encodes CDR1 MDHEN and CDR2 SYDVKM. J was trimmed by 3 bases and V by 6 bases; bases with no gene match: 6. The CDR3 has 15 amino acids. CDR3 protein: CASRIEGQGDYGYTF. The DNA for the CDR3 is TGTGCCAGCAGGATCGAGGGACAGGGGGACTATGGCTACACCTTC.

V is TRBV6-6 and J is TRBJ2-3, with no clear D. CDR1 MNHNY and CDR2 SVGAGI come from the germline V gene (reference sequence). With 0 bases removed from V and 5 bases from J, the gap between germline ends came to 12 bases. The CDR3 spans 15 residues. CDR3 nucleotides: TGTGCCAGCAGTTACTCAGGCGGTACGGTAGATACGCAGTATTTT. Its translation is CASSYSGGTVDTQYF.

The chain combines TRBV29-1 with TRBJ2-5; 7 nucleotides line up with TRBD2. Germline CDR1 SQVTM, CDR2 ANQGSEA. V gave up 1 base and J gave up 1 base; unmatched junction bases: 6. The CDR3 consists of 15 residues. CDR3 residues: CSVEGAASGQETQYF. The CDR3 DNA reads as TGCAGCGTTGAAGGCGCGGCTAGCGGCCAAGAGACCCAGTACTTC.

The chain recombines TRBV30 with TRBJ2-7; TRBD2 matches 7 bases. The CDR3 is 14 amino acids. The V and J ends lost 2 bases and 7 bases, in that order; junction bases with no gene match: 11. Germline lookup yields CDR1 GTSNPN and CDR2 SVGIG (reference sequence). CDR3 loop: CAWSFASGVREQYF. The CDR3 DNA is TGTGCCTGGAGTTTTGCTAGCGGTGTACGGGAGCAGTACTTC.

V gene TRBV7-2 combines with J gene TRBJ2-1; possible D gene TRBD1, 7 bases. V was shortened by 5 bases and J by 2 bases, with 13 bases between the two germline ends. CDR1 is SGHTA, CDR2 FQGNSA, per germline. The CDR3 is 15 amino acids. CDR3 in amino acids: CASSGRGVTYNEQFF. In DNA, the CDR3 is TGTGCCAGCAGCGGCAGGGGGGTCACCTACAATGAGCAGTTCTTC.

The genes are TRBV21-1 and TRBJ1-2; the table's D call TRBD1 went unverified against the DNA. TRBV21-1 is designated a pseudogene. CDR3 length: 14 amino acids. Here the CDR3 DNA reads TGTGCCAGCAGCATCCGACAGGGGCAAGGTGGCTACACCTTC. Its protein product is CASSIRQGQGGYTF.

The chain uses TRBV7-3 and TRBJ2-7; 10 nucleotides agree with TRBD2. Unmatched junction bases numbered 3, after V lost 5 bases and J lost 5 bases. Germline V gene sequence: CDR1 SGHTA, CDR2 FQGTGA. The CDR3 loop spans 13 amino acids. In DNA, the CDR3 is TGTGCCAGCAGCCCTAGCGGGAGCAACGAGCAGTACTTC. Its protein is CASSPSGSNEQYF.

CDR3 region: CASSTGTLNTEAFF. In DNA form, the CDR3 reads TGTGCCAGCAGTACCGGGACACTGAACACTGAAGCTTTCTTT. V is TRBV2 and J is TRBJ1-1, with D perhaps matching TRBD1 (6 bases). The CDR3 covers 14 residues. From germline, CDR1 is SNHLY and CDR2 FYNNEI. The V end was cut by 5 bases, the J end by 0 bases, with 10 bases between.

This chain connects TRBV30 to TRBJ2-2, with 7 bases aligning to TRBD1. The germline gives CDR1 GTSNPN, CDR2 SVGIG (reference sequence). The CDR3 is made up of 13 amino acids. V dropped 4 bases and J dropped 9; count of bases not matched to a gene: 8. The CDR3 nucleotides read TGTGCCTGGACCAGGGGGAGCAGCAGGGAGCTGTTTTTT. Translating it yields CAWTRGSSRELFF. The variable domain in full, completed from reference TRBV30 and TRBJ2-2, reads SQTIHQWPATLVQPVGSPLSLECTVEGTSNPNLYWYRQAAGRGLQLLFYSVGIGQISSEVPQNLSASRPQDRQFILSSKKLLLSDSGFYLCAWTRGSSRELFFGEGSRLTVL.

CDR3 in amino acids: CASSYGTNSNTGELFF. The CDR3 DNA is TGTGCCAGCAGCTATGGGACAAACTCGAACACCGGGGAGCTGTTTTTT. V is TRBV7-3 and J is TRBJ2-2; D is possibly TRBD1 (6 bases). Germline assignment: CDR1 SGHTA and CDR2 FQGTGA. V shed 4 bases and J shed 0 bases, with 12 bases lying between them. The CDR3 sequence is 16 residues long.

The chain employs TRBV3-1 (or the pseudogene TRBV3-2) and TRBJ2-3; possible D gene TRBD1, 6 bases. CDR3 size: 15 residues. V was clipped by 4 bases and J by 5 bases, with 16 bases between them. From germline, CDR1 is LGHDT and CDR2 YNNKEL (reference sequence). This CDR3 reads CASSPRQEHRDTQYF. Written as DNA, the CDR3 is TGTGCCAGCAGCCCTCGACAGGAACACAGAGATACGCAGTATTTT.

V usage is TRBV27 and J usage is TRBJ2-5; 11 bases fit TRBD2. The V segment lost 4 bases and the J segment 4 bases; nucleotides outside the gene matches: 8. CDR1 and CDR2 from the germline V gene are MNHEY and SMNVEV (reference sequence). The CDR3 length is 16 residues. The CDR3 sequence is CASSSQTGLAGETQYF. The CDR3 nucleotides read TGTGCCAGCAGTTCCCAGACCGGACTAGCGGGAGAGACCCAGTACTTC.

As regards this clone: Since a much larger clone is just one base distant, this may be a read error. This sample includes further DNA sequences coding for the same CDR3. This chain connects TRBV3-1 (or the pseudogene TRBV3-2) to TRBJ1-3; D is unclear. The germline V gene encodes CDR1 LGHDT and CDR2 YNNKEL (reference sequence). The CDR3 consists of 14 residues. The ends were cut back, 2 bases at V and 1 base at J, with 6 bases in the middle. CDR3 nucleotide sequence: TGTGCCAGCAGCCAACAGGTTTCTGGAAACACCATATATTTT. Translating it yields CASSQQVSGNTIYF.

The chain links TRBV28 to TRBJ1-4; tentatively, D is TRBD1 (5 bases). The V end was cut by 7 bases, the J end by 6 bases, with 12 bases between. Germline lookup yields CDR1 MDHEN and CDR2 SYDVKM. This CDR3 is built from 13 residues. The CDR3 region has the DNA TGTGCCAGCAACGGGGGGACTGATGAAAAACTGTTTTTT. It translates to CASNGGTDEKLFF.